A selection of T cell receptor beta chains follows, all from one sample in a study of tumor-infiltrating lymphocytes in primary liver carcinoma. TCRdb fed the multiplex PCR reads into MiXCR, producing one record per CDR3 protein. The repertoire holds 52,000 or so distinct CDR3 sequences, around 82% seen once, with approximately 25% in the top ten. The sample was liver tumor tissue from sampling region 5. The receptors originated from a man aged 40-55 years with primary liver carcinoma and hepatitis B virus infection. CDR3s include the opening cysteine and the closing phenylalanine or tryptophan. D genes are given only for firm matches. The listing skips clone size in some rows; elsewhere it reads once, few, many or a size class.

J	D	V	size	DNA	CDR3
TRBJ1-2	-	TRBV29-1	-	TGCAGTGTTGACCACAATGGCTACACCTTC	CSVDHNGYTF
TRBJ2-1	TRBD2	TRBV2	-	TGTGCCAGCAACCCCTCAGCGGGAGTTCACAAAGAACAGTTCTTC	CASNPSAGVHKEQFF
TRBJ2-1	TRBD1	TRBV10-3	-	TGCGCCATCAGAACCGGGACAGGGGCGTACAGTGAGCAGTTCTTC	CAIRTGTGAYSEQFF
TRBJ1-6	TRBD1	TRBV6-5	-	TGTGCCAGCAGTTACATACAGGGGCTGGATTCACCCCTCCACTTT	CASSYIQGLDSPLHF
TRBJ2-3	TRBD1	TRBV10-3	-	TGTGCCATAAGTGGACAGGGGGGCACAGATACGCAGTATTTT	CAISGQGGTDTQYF
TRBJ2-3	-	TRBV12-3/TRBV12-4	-	TGTGCCAGCAGTTTAGATTCCGGCAGCGGGCGCGCGCAATATTTT	CASSLDSGSGRAQYF
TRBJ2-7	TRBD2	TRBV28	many	TGTGCCAGCAGTTCCAGCGGGGGCGGCTACGAGCAGTACTTC	CASSSSGGGYEQYF
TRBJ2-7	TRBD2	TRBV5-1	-	TGTGCCAGCAGCTTGGATCGTGGTAGCGGGAGATTCCCCCCCGAGCAGTACTTC	CASSLDRGSGRFPPEQYF
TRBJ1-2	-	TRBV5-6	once	TGTGCCAGCAGCTCCGGGAAATCTGTCTACGCCTTC	CASSSGKSVYAF
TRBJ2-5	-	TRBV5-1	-	TGCGCCAGCAGCGCAGAGGAGGCCCAGTACTTT	CASSAEEAQYF
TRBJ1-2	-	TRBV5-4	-	TGTGCCAGCAGCTCGGCGGCCAGGCTCACTTATGGCTACACCTTC	CASSSAARLTYGYTF
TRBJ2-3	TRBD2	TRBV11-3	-	TGTGCCAGCAGCGGCAACACGGCGGGAGGGGTGGATACGCAGTATTTT	CASSGNTAGGVDTQYF
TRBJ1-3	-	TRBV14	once	TGCGCCAGCAGCCAAGATCCGGGCGGGGCGCCAGGAAACACCATATATTTT	CASSQDPGGAPGNTIYF
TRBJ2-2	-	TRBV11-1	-	TGTGCCAGTAACTATATAGGACCTTTCTCCGGGGAGCTGGTTTTT	CASNYIGPFSGELVF
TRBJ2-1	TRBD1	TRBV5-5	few	TGTGCCAACAGCCCTGGACAGGGTTCCTACAATGAGCAGTTCTTC	CANSPGQGSYNEQFF
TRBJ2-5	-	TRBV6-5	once	TGTGCCAGCAGTTACTCAAGGGGCTTGGGGATCCAGTACTTC	CASSYSRGLGIQYF
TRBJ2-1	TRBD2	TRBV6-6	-	TGTGTCAACAGTCCGACCACAGCGGGAGGCGGCAATGAGCAGTTCTTC	CVNSPTTAGGGNEQFF
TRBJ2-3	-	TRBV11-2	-	TGTGGCAACAGCTCCCCGGGCCGGGCAGATACGCAGTTTTTT	CGNSSPGRADTQFF
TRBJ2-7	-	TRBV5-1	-	TGCGCCAGCAGCTTCGCCGGGATATACTCCTACGAGCAGTACTTC	CASSFAGIYSYEQYF
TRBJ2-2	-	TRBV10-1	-	-	CATWASGIVGELFF
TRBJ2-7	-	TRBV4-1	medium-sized	TGCGCCAGCAGCCCCTCAGACAGGTTGTCCTACGAGCAGTACTTC	CASSPSDRLSYEQYF
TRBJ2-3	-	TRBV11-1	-	TGTGCCGGCAGTTTGCCGAGGGAGAGTAAAGATACGCAGTATTTT	CAGSLPRESKDTQYF
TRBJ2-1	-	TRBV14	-	TGTGTCAGCAGCCTTCCAGTTTCCCGGCCGTTCTTC	CVSSLPVSRPFF
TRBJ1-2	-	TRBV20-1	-	TGCTGTGCTAGAGTGGGGGGCCAAAACTATGGCTACACCTTC	CCARVGGQNYGYTF
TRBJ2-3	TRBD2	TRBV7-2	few	TGTGCCAGCAGCAGCACGGGAGGCCCGGCGATGGTTACGCAGTATTTT	CASSSTGGPAMVTQYF
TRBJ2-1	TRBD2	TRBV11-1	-	TGTGCCAGCAGCCAAAGCGGGATATACAATGAGCAGTTCTTC	CASSQSGIYNEQFF
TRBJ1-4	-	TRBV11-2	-	TGTACCAGCAGCTTGCTGACAGGCCGTAGTGAAAAATTGCTTTTT	CTSSLLTGRSEKLLF
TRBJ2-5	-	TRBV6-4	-	TGTGCCAGTAGTGAGACCCTATACTTC	CASSETLYF
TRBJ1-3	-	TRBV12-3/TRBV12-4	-	TGTACCAGTTCGGCGAACACCATATATTTT	CTSSANTIYF
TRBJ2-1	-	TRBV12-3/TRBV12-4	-	TGTGTCAGCCAATTTGGCGGAGGTAATGAACAGTTCTTC	CVSQFGGGNEQFF
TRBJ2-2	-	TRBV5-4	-	TGTGCCAGCGGCCTGGGCACGTACACCGGGGAGCTGTTTTTT	CASGLGTYTGELFF
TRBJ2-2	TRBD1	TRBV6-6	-	TGTGCCAGCAGTTACTCGGGACAGGGGGCGGGAACCGGGGAGCAGTTTTTT	CASSYSGQGAGTGEQFF
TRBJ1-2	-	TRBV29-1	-	TGCAGCGCGCACGGCATAGGGGGAGGGTATGGCTACACCTTC	CSAHGIGGGYGYTF